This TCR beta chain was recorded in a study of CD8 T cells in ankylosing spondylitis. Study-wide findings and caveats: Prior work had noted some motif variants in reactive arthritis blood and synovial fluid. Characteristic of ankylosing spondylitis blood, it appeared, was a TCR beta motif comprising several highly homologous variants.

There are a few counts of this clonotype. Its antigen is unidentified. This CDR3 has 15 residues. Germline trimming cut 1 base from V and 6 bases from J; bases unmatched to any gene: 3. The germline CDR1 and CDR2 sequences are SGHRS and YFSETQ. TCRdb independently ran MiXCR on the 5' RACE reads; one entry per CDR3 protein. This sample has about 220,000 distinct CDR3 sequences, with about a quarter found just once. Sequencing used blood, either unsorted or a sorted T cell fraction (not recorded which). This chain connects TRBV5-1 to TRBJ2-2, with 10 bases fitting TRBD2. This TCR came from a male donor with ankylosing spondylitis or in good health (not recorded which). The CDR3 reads CASSLSSGRSGELFF. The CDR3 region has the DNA TGCGCCAGCAGCTTGAGTAGCGGGAGGTCCGGGGAGCTGTTTTTT. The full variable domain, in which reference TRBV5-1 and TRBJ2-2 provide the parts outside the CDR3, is KAGVTQTPRYLIKTRGQQVTLSCSPISGHRSVSWYQQTPGQGLQFLFEYFSETQRNKGNFPGRFSGRQFSNSRSEMNVSTLELGDSALYLCASSLSSGRSGELFFGEGSRLTVL.